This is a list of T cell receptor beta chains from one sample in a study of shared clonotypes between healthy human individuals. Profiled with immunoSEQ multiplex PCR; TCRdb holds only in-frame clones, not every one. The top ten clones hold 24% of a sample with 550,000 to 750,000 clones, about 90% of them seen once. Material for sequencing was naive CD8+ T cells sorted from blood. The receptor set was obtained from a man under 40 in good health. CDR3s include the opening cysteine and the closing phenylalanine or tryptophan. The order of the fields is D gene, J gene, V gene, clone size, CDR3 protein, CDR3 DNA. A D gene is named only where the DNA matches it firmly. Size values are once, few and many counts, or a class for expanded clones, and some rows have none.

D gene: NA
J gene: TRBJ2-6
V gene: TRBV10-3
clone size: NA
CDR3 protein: CAVLQSSGANVLTF
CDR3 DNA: TGTGCCGTGCTTCAAAGCTCTGGGGCCAACGTCCTGACTTTC

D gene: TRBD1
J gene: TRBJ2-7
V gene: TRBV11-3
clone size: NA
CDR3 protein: CASSSVLPPGQGVRYEQYF
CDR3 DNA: TGTGCCAGCAGCAGCGTTCTTCCCCCGGGACAGGGGGTGAGGTACGAGCAGTACTTC

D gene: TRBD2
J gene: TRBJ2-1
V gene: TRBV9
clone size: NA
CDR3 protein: CASSVVSSGGSNEQFF
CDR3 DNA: TGTGCCAGCAGCGTAGTGTCTAGCGGGGGATCAAATGAGCAGTTCTTC

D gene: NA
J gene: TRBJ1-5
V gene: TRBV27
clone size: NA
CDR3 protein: CASSFLGGSNQPQHF
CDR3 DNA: TGTGCCAGCAGTTTCTTGGGGGGTAGCAATCAGCCCCAGCATTTT

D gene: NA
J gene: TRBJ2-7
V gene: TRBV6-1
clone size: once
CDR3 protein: CASSEWVSSYEQYF
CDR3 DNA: TGTGCCAGCAGTGAATGGGTCAGCTCCTACGAGCAGTACTTC

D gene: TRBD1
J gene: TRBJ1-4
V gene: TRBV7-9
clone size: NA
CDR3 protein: CASSLERAGTAKFNEKLFF
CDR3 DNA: TGTGCCAGCAGCTTAGAGCGAGCAGGGACAGCTAAGTTTAATGAAAAACTGTTTTTT

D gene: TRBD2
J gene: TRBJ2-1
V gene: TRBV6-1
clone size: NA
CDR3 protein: CASSEISGSPNEQFF
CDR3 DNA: TGTGCCAGCAGTGAAATTAGCGGGAGCCCCAATGAGCAGTTCTTC

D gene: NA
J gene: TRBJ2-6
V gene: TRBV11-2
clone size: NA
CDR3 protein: CASSLNGAGANVLTF
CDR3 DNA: TGTGCCAGCAGCTTAAATGGCGCTGGGGCCAACGTCCTGACTTTC

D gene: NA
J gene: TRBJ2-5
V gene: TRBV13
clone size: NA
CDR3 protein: CASSPPSIQETQYF
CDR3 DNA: TGTGCCAGCAGCCCCCCGTCAATCCAAGAGACCCAGTACTTC

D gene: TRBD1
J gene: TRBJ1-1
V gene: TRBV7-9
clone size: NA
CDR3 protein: CASLQEGAYTEAFF
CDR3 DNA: TGTGCCAGCCTTCAGGAGGGGGCTTATACTGAAGCTTTCTTT

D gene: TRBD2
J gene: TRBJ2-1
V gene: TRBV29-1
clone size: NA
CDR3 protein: CSVEGPGLAGISYNEQFF
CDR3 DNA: TGCAGCGTTGAAGGTCCGGGACTAGCGGGAATCTCCTACAATGAGCAGTTCTTC

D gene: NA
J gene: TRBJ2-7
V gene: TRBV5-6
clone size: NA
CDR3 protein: CASSYQYEQYF
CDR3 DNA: TGTGCCAGCAGCTACCAATACGAGCAGTACTTC

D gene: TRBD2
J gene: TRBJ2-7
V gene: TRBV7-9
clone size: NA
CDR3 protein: CASSSGLAGAVTYEQYF
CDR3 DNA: TGTGCCAGCAGCTCGGGACTAGCGGGAGCGGTGACCTACGAGCAGTACTTC

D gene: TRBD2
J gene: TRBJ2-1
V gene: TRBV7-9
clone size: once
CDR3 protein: CATPDPGGNEQFF
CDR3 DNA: TGTGCCACCCCGGATCCGGGAGGCAATGAGCAGTTCTTC

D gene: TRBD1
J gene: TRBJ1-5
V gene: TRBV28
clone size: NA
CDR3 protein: CASSPRTGYQPQHF
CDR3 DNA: TGTGCCAGCAGTCCTCGGACAGGCTACCAGCCCCAGCATTTT

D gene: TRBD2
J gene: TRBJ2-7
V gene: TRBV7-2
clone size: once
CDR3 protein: CASSLVSGEGPNEQYF
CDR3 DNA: TGTGCCAGCAGCTTAGTTTCGGGGGAGGGCCCCAACGAGCAGTACTTC

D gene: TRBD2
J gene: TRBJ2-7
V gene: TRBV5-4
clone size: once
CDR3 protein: CASSLVGSGRAYEQYF
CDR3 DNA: TGTGCCAGCAGCTTGGTCGGTAGCGGGAGGGCCTACGAGCAGTACTTC

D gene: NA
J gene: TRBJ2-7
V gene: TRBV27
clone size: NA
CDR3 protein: CASSGTSASYEQYF
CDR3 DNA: TGTGCCAGCAGCGGGACATCCGCCTCCTACGAGCAGTACTTC

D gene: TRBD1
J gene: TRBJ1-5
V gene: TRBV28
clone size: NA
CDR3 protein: CASSSASGGSTRSNQPQHF
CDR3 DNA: TGTGCCAGCAGTTCAGCCTCAGGGGGCTCGACACGTAGCAATCAGCCCCAGCATTTT

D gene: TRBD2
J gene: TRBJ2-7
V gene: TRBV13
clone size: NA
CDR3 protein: CASSSRTSGRNYEQYF
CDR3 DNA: TGTGCCAGCAGCTCCAGGACTAGCGGGAGAAACTACGAGCAGTACTTC

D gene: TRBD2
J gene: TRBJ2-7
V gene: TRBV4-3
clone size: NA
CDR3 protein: CASSQDRSGILEQYF
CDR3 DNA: TGCGCCAGCAGCCAAGACCGAAGCGGGATCCTCGAGCAGTACTTC

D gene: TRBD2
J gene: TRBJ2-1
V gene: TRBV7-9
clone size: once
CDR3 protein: CASSSSLAGSSYNEQFF
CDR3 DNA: TGTGCCAGCAGCTCGTCACTAGCGGGGTCCTCCTACAATGAGCAGTTCTTC

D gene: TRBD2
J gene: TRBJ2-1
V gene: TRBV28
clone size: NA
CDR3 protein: CASSSAVGGRRDNEQFF
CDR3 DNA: TGTGCCAGCAGTAGCGCCGTCGGCGGGAGAAGGGACAATGAGCAGTTCTTC

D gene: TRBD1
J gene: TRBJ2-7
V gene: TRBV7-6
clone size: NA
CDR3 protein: CAGQGDSYEQYF
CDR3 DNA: TGTGCCGGGCAGGGGGACTCCTACGAGCAGTACTTC

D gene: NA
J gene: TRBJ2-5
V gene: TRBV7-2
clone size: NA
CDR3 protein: CASSFLSSKWGETQYF
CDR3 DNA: TGTGCCAGCAGCTTCCTTAGTAGTAAGTGGGGAGAGACCCAGTACTTC

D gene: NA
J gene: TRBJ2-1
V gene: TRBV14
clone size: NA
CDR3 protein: CASSQRTGRGYSYNEQFF
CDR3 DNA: TGTGCCAGCAGCCAAAGAACAGGTCGGGGCTACTCCTACAATGAGCAGTTCTTC

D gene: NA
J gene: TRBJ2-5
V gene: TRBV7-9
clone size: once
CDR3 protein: CASSLGTAEQETQYF
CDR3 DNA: TGTGCCAGCAGCTTAGGAACGGCAGAGCAAGAGACCCAGTACTTC

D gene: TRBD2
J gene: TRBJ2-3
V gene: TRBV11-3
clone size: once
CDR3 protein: CASSLEGDRLAGGTDTQYF
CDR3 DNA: TGTGCCAGCAGCTTAGAAGGGGATCGGCTAGCGGGAGGGACAGATACGCAGTATTTT

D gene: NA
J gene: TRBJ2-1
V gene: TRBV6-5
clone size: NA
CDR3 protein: CASSYSSNSHEQFF
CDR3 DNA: TGTGCCAGCAGTTACTCCAGTAACAGTCATGAGCAGTTCTTC

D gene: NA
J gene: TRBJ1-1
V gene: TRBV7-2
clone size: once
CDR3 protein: CASIGGSGAFF
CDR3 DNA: TGTGCCAGCATCGGGGGGAGTGGAGCTTTCTTT